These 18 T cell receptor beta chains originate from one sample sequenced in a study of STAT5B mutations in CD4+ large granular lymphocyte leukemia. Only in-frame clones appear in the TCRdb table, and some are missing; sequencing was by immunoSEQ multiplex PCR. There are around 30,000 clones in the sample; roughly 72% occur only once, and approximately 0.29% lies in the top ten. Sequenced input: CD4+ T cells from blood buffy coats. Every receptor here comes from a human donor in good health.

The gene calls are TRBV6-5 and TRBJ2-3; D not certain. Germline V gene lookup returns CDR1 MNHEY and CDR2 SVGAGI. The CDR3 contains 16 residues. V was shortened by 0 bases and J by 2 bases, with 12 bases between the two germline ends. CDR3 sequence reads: CASSYSAGQITDTQYF. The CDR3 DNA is TGTGCCAGCAGTTACTCCGCCGGTCAAATCACAGATACGCAGTATTTT.

CDR3 nucleotides: TGTGCCAGCAGCTTGTTAGGGGGAACTGAAGCTTTCTTT. Encoded protein: CASSLLGGTEAFF. J is TRBJ1-1 and V is TRBV5-4, with a possible D match to TRBD1 (6 bases). Germline CDR1 and CDR2: SGHNT and YYREEE (reference sequence). Trimming removed 1 base from V and 5 bases from J, with 9 bases in between. The CDR3 runs 13 residues.

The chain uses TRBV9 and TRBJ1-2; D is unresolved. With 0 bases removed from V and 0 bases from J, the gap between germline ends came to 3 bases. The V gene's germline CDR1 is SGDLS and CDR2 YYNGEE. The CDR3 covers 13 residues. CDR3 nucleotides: TGTGCCAGCAGCGTAGCACCTAACTATGGCTACACCTTC. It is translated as CASSVAPNYGYTF.

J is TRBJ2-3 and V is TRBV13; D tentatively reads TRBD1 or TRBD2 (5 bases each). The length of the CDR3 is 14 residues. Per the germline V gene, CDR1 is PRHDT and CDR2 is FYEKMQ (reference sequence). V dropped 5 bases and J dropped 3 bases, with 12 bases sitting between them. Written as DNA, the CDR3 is TGTGCCAGCAGCCTTCTGGGACCGACAGATACGCAGTATTTT. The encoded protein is CASSLLGPTDTQYF.

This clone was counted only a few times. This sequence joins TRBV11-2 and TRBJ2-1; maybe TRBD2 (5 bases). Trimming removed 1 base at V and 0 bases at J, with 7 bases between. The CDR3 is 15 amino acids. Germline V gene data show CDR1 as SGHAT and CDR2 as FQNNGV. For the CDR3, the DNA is TGTGCCAGCAGCTTAGGCCGGGACTCCTACAATGAGCAGTTCTTC. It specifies CASSLGRDSYNEQFF.

CDR3 region: CSVLGGSNQPQHF. For the CDR3, the DNA is TGCAGCGTTTTAGGGGGCAGCAATCAGCCCCAGCATTTT. The chain couples TRBV29-1 to TRBJ1-5; 7 nucleotides align to TRBD1. Germline V lookup: CDR1 SQVTM, CDR2 ANQGSEA. With V trimmed by 5 bases and J by 1 base, 2 bases remained unmatched. The CDR3 loop spans 13 amino acids.

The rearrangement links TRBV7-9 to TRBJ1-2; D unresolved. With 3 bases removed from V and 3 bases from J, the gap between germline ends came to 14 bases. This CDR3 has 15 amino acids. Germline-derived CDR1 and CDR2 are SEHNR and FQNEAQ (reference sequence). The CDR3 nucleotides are TGTGCCAGCAGCTTGGCTGTGAGGCAGGACTATGGCTACACCTTC. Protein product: CASSLAVRQDYGYTF.

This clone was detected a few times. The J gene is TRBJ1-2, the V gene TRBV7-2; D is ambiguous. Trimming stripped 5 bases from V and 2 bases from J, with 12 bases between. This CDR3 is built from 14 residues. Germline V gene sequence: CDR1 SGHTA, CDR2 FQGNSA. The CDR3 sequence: CASSPRTGNYGYTF. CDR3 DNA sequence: TGTGCCAGCAGCCCCCGGACGGGGAACTATGGCTACACCTTC.

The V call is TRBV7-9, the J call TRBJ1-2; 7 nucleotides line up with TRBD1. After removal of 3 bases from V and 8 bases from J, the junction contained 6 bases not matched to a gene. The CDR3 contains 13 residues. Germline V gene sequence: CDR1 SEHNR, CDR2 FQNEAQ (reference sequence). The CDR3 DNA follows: TGTGCCAGCAGCTTCGACAGGGTGGGGGGCTACACCTTC. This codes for CASSFDRVGGYTF.

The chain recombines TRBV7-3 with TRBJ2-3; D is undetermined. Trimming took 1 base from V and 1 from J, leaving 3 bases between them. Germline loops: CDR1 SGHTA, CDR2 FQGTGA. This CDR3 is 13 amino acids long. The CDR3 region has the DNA TGTGCCAGCAGCTTAAGTCGCACAGATACGCAGTATTTT. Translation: CASSLSRTDTQYF. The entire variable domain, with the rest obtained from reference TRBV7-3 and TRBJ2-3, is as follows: GAGVSQTPSNKVTEKGKYVELRCDPISGHTALYWYRQSLGQGPEFLIYFQGTGAADDSGLPNDRFFAVRPEGSVSTLKIQRTERGDSAVYLCASSLSRTDTQYFGPGTRLTVL.

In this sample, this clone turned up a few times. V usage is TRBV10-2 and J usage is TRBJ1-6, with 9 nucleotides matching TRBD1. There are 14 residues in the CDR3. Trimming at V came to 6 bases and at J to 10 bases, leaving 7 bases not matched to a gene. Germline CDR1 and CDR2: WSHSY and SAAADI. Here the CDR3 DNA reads TGCGCCAGCAGGACGACAGGGGGAAAGTCACCCCTCCACTTT. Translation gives CASRTTGGKSPLHF.

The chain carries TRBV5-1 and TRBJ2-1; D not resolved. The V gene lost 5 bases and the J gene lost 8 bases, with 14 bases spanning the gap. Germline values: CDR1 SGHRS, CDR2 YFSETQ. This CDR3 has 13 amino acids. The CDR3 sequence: CASRNPVDDEQFF. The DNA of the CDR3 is TGCGCCAGCAGAAACCCGGTGGATGATGAGCAGTTCTTC.

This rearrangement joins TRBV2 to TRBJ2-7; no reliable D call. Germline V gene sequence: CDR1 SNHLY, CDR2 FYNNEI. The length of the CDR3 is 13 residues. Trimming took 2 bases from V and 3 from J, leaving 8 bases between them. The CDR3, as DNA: TGTGCCAGCAGTGAACAGGTCGGCTACGAGCAGTACTTC. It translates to CASSEQVGYEQYF. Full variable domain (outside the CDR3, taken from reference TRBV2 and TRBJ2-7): EPEVTQTPSHQVTQMGQEVILRCVPISNHLYFYWYRQILGQKVEFLVSFYNNEISEKSEIFDDQFSVERPDGSNFTLKIRSTKLEDSAMYFCASSEQVGYEQYFGPGTRLTVT.

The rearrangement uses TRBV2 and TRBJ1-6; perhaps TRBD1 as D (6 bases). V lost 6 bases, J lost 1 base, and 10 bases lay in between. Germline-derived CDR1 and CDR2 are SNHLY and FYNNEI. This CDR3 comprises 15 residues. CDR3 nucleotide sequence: TGTGCCAGCAGGTTGGACAGTTCCTATAATTCACCCCTCCACTTT. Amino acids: CASRLDSSYNSPLHF.

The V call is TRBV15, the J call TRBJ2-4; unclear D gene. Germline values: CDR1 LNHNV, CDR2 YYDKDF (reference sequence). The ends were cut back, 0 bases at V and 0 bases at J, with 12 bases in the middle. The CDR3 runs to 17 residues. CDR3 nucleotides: TGTGCCACCAGCAGAGATTCGTTTGGCAGAGCCAAAAACATTCAGTACTTC. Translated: CATSRDSFGRAKNIQYF.

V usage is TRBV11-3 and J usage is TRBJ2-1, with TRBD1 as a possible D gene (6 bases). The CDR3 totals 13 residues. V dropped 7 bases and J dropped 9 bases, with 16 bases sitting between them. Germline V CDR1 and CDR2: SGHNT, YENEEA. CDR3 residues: CASTRGGLGEQFF. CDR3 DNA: TGTGCCAGCACCCGAGGGGGTTTAGGTGAGCAGTTCTTC.

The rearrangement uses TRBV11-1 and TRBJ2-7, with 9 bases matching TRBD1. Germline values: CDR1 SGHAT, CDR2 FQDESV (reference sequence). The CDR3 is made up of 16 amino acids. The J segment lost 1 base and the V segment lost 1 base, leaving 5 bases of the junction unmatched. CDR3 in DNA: TGTGCCAGCAGCTTAGGCGGGACAGGGTATTCCTACGAGCAGTACTTC. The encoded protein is CASSLGGTGYSYEQYF. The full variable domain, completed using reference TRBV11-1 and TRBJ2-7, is EAEVAQSPRYKITEKSQAVAFWCDPISGHATLYWYRQILGQGPELLVQFQDESVVDDSQLPKDRFSAERLKGVDSTLKIQPAELGDSAMYLCASSLGGTGYSYEQYFGPGTRLTVT.

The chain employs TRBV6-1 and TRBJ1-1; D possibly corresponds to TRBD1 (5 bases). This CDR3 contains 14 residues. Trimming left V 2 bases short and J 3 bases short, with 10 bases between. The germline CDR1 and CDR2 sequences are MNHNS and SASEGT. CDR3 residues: CASSESAGDTEAFF. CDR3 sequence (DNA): TGTGCCAGCAGTGAATCGGCGGGGGACACTGAAGCTTTCTTT.